This TCR beta chain stems from a study of response to subunit inactivated influenza vaccine. Trimming cost V 2 bases and J 4 bases; bases outside gene matches: 1. CDR3 size: 14 residues. From germline, CDR1 is LNHNV and CDR2 YYDKDF (reference sequence). About this clonotype itself: Its antigen is as yet unknown.

Study findings and constraints: The authors proposed limited new T cell recruitment per seasonal influenza vaccination.

MiXCR was run by TCRdb on the RT-PCR reads, yielding one entry per CDR3 protein. The repertoire holds about 150,000 distinct CDR3 sequences, with around 11% as singletons. The TCR sequence derives from a man in his fifties or sixties who received an inactivated influenza vaccine. This material consisted of CD8+ T cells sorted from PBMCs, taken around 25 months after vaccination. This chain joins TRBV15 and TRBJ2-3; 9 bases map to TRBD1. The CDR3: CATSRRQGADTQYF. CDR3 in DNA: TGTGCCACCAGCAGAAGACAGGGGGCAGATACGCAGTATTTT.